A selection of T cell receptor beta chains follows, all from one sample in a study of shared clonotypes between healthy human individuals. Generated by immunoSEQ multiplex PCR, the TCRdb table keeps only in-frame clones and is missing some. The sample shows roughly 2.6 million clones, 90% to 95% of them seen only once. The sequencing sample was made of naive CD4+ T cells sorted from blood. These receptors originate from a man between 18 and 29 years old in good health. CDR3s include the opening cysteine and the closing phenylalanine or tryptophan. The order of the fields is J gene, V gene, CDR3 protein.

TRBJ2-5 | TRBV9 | CASSVVGDNKETQYF
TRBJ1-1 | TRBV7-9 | CASSTRQGTGDTEAFF
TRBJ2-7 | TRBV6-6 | CASTAPGEQYF
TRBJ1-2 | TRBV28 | CASSSNYGYTF
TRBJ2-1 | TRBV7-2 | CASSLGGAGGNEQFF
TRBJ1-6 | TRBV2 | CASSVQRVNSPLHF
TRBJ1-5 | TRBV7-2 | CASSAVLVDRDQPQHF
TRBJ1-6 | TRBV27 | CASSLSSYNSPLHF
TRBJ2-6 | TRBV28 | CASSMAGTGSSGANVLTF
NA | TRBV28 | CASSGPGQARPYEQYF
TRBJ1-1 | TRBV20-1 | CSAPLNTEAFF
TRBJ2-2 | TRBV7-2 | CASSLDGTSGIGELFF
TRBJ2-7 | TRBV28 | CASTLGGQGVEQYF
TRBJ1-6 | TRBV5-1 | CASSLARGENSPLHF
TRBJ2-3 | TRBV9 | CASSVSGLAGSSTDTQYF
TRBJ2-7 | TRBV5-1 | CASSLDLARVAEQYF
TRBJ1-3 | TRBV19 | CASSTYSGNTIYF